This T cell receptor beta chain emerged from a study of cytomegalovirus exposure and HLA in healthy donors. The wider study: Later, an analysis reported that the roughly 120 validation repertoires had used the same platform as the approximately 660 first-cohort repertoires.

For this clone: The antigen is undetermined.

This CDR3 comprises 15 residues. Germline CDR1 and CDR2: MDHEN and SYDVKM. V dropped 5 bases and J dropped 2 bases, with 15 bases sitting between them. Repertoires were generated with immunoSEQ multiplex PCR, while TCRdb's copy carries only in-frame clones and drops some. Of around 60,000 clones in the sample, approximately 94% were seen once. The study's findings and limits: Researchers reported that a few CMV-associated chains were confirmed in vitro as CMV antigen-specific. The authors enumerated 150 to 200 TCR beta chains as linked to cytomegalovirus.

V gene TRBV28 combines with J gene TRBJ1-2; possible D gene TRBD1, 6 bases. Sequencing was performed on PBMCs. This sequence was found in a man aged 18 to 29 in good health and CMV-seropositive. The CDR3 bases are TGTGCCAGCAGTCCCCAGGGGTGGAGGAACTATGGCTACACCTTC. Its translation is CASSPQGWRNYGYTF.